The 12 T cell receptor beta chains below were found in one sample sequenced in a study of lymphopenia after photon versus proton radiotherapy. Libraries were prepared by immunoSEQ multiplex PCR; TCRdb keeps only in-frame clonotypes and omits some of them. The data hold around 64,000 clones, with 85% to 95% observed a single time. The specimen was peripheral blood, collected from a patient treated with photon-based radiotherapy. The receptors originated from a woman aged 40 to 50 with cholangiocarcinoma.

Only one count was recorded for this clone. This chain connects TRBV7-2 to TRBJ2-3; D is ambiguous. CDR1 is SGHTA, CDR2 FQGNSA, per germline. V lost 0 bases to trimming and J lost 2 bases, with 6 bases between them. The CDR3 covers 14 residues. The CDR3 DNA follows: TGTGCCAGCAGCTTAGCGGTCTCCACAGATACGCAGTATTTT. Translating gives CASSLAVSTDTQYF.

The chain joins TRBV6-1 to TRBJ1-1; D possibly corresponds to TRBD1 (6 bases). V lost 2 bases and J lost 6, with 13 bases in between. CDR1 and CDR2 from the germline V gene are MNHNS and SASEGT. The CDR3 has 14 residues. The CDR3 DNA follows: TGTGCCAGCAGTGAACTCCGGGGGCTGGCTGAAGCTTTCTTT. This sequence encodes CASSELRGLAEAFF.

V gene TRBV2 combines with J gene TRBJ1-5; D is unresolved. This CDR3 contains 15 residues. Trimming stripped 5 bases from V and 4 bases from J, with 15 bases between. Germline CDR1 is SNHLY and CDR2 is FYNNEI. DNA for the CDR3: TGTGCCAGCAGTCCTATCCTCCAGAATAATCAGCCCCAGCATTTT. It codes for CASSPILQNNQPQHF. Looking up the rest from reference TRBV2 and TRBJ1-5 gives the full variable domain: EPEVTQTPSHQVTQMGQEVILRCVPISNHLYFYWYRQILGQKVEFLVSFYNNEISEKSEIFDDQFSVERPDGSNFTLKIRSTKLEDSAMYFCASSPILQNNQPQHFGDGTRLSIL.

The chain recombines TRBV6-1 with TRBJ2-1; D gene uncertain. CDR1 is MNHNS and CDR2 is SASEGT in the germline V gene. V dropped 4 bases and J dropped 9 bases, with 19 bases sitting between them. The CDR3 spans 15 residues. Here the CDR3 DNA reads TGTGCCAGCAGTGTAATTGGGCCAGCCAAGAGTGAGCAGTTCTTC. Amino acids: CASSVIGPAKSEQFF.

This chain connects TRBV7-3 to TRBJ2-6; D gene unclear. V gave up 5 bases and J gave up 1 base, with 9 bases separating them. This CDR3 is 15 amino acids long. Germline loops: CDR1 SGHTA, CDR2 FQGTGA. CDR3 in DNA: TGTGCCAGCAGCCTCGCACTATCTGGGGCCAACGTCCTGACTTTC. Protein: CASSLALSGANVLTF.

The chain carries TRBV28 and TRBJ1-6; D not certain. CDR3 size: 14 residues. Germline loops: CDR1 MDHEN, CDR2 SYDVKM. V lost 6 bases and J lost 4, with 10 bases in between. CDR3 protein: CASRELQYNSPLHF. DNA of the CDR3: TGTGCCAGCAGAGAGCTACAGTATAATTCACCCCTCCACTTT.

The chain is built from TRBV9 and TRBJ1-4; D is uncertain. CDR3 length: 15 amino acids. The V end lost 3 bases, the J end lost 6 bases, and 15 bases lay between the germline ends. Germline values: CDR1 SGDLS, CDR2 YYNGEE. CDR3 bases: TGTGCCAGCAGCGCCACCGGGTCCCGATATGAAAAACTGTTTTTT. Translated, it gives CASSATGSRYEKLFF.

Here the CDR3 DNA reads TGTGCCAGCAGCCCATCCACCGGACAGGGTGGCTATGGCTACACCTTC. Translating gives CASSPSTGQGGYGYTF. The chain uses TRBV7-9 and TRBJ1-2, with 8 bases identical to TRBD1. V gave up 5 bases and J gave up 4 bases; unmatched junction bases: 12. In germline, CDR1 is SEHNR, CDR2 FQNEAQ (reference sequence). This CDR3 has 16 residues.

The chain carries TRBV4-2 and TRBJ2-2, with D possibly TRBD2 on 6 matching bases. This CDR3 region has 16 residues. V was cut by 1 base and J by 6 bases, with 15 bases left in between. Germline V gene data show CDR1 as LGHNA and CDR2 as YNFKEQ. In nucleotides, the CDR3 is TGTGCCAGCAGCCAAGGGGTCGGGAGAGGGGCCGGGGAGCTGTTTTTT. This sequence encodes CASSQGVGRGAGELFF.

The V call is TRBV30, the J call TRBJ1-3; D possibly corresponds to TRBD1 (6 bases). The V end was cut by 5 bases, the J end by 4 bases, with 18 bases between. From germline, CDR1 is GTSNPN and CDR2 SVGIG (reference sequence). The CDR3 is made up of 15 amino acids. This CDR3 is CAWSPPGGRGNTIYF. In DNA form, the CDR3 reads TGTGCCTGGTCCCCCCCCGGGGGCAGGGGAAACACCATATATTTT.

This rearrangement joins TRBV29-1 to TRBJ1-1; TRBD1 matches 8 bases. V was pared by 7 bases and J by 2 bases, with 6 bases of the junction left unmatched. This CDR3 comprises 13 residues. Germline V lookup: CDR1 SQVTM, CDR2 ANQGSEA. CDR3 loop: CSAWTGINTEAFF. DNA for the CDR3: TGCAGCGCCTGGACAGGGATAAACACTGAAGCTTTCTTT. Variable domain in full (rest from reference TRBV29-1 and TRBJ1-1): SAVISQKPSRDICQRGTSLTIQCQVDSQVTMMFWYRQQPGQSLTLIATANQGSEATYESGFVIDKFPISRPNLTFSTLTVSNMSPEDSSIYLCSAWTGINTEAFFGQGTRLTVV.

The chain joins TRBV2 to TRBJ2-3; TRBD2 matches 11 bases. V dropped 6 bases and J dropped 2; count of bases not matched to a gene: 4. This CDR3 is built from 15 residues. Germline CDR1 and CDR2: SNHLY and FYNNEI. The CDR3 loop is CASSETSGDTDTQYF. In DNA, the CDR3 is TGTGCCAGCAGCGAGACTAGCGGGGACACAGATACGCAGTATTTT.